This T cell receptor (beta chain) originates from a study of T cell responses to AZD1222 COVID-19 vaccine (dated by TCRdb to the early 2020s). In terms of the full investigation: Because spike-specific TCR depth and breadth did not differ between the two schedules, AZD1222 recipients who got a second dose at roughly 4 weeks were pooled with those who got a second dose at roughly 12 weeks. Trial participants were enrolled by age into 18-55, 56-69 and 70-plus year subgroups, with 148, 28 and 57 TCR-sequenced participants respectively. A total of 230 to 250 trial participants underwent TCR sequencing, of whom around 200 received two doses of AZD1222 and about 25 received two doses of the MenACWY control vaccine. Paper-wide results and their limitations: The whole spike protein was spanned by vaccine-associated CD4 TCRs, and dominant responses were seen in regions 160-218 and 743-854. In the small 56-69-year group, the increase in depth fell short of significance, most likely because of low power. Nearly half of unique spike-specific TCRs reportedly recognized epitopes outside regions mutated in the B.1.351 and B.1.1.7 variants. No day 14 peak-response samples were available, so repertoires were characterized only after the peak T cell response. Spike-specific TCR breadth and depth rose significantly after two AZD1222 doses compared with day 0 and with MenACWY recipients. Participants were mostly white British and included more females than males, and it was suggested by the authors that clonal diversity may have been underestimated. Conclusions about previously exposed vaccinees are limited because only a handful of AZD1222 recipients were SARS-CoV-2 seropositive at baseline.

Concerning this clone: Its target antigen remains unknown. Base qualities are not provided; no much larger clone lies one nucleotide away.

Trimming at the junction amounts to 2 bases on V and 2 bases on J, and the germline ends lie 7 bases apart. The cysteine opens and the phenylalanine closes a CDR3 of 14 amino acids. The kept DNA is CDR3 alone, 42 bases in frame from the first base. Sequences MDHEN (CDR1) and SYDVKM (CDR2) are obtained from the germline V gene. The CDR3 regions of human TCRbeta chains were analyzed by immunosequencing. The source study handled its data this way. TCRs in the repertoires were compared against a reference library of SARS-CoV-2-specific TCRs that had been generated with the MIRA antigen-specificity platform. Breadth was defined as the fraction of unique TCRs that were SARS-CoV-2-associated, and depth was defined as the fraction of total T cells that were SARS-CoV-2-associated. Using the MIRA data, every spike-specific TCR was mapped to the spike region that the TCR reacted to and assigned to either a CD4 or a CD8 class. Log10-transformed breadth and depth values were compared by one-way ANOVA with Sidak's multiple comparisons tests. The source is immuneACCESS, and TCRdb retained only in-frame sequences with V and J called. Part of the clones is not carried over; for the studies checked, unresolved V genes explain less than half of this, and the remainder is unexplained. V, J and clone size are those of that table, while D and trimming were read from the DNA. The sample table lists over 120,000 clones, 92% of them with a count of one. About 5.5% of the sample rests with the top ten.

The time point tag for this specimen amounts to: baseline before first vaccination. The vaccinee samples were drawn from two UK trials, COV001 and COV002, one of which was a single-blind randomized controlled phase 2/3 trial testing AZD1222 (ChAdOx1 nCoV-19) in healthy adults. Trial participant PBMC samples were collected at day 0 and day 28 after the second dose for TCRbeta chain sequencing. The receptor's source is an adult in good health. This sequence uses TRBV28 and TRBJ1-5; no D gene can be assigned with confidence. Sequenced material: peripheral blood, taken on day 0 of AZD1222 vaccination. For the CDR3, the sequence is CASSLGVGNQPQHF. The DNA sequence follows: TGTGCCAGCAGTTTAGGGGTTGGCAATCAGCCCCAGCATTTT.